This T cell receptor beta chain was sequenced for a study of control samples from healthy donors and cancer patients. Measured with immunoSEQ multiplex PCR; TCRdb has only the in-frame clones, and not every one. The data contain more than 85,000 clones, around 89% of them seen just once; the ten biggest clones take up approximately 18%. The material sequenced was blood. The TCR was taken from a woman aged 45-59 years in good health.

DNA for the CDR3: TGCAGCGTTGAGGCTAACTACAATGAGCAGTTCTTC. Translating gives CSVEANYNEQFF. The V and J genes are TRBV29-1 and TRBJ2-1, with D unresolved. This CDR3 is 12 amino acids long. CDR1 is SQVTM, CDR2 ANQGSEA, per germline. Trimming took 3 bases from V and 3 from J, leaving 6 bases between them.